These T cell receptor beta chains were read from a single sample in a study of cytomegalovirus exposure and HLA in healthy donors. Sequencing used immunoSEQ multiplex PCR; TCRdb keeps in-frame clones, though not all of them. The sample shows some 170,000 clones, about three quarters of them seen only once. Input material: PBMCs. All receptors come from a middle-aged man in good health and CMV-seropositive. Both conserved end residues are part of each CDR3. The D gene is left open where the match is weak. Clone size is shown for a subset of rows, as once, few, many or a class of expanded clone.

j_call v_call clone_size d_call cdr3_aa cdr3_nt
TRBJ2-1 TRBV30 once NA CAWRPEGIWQFF TGTGCCTGGAGGCCCGAGGGAATCTGGCAGTTCTTC
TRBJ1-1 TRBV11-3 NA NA CASSLDSGKNTEAFF TGTGCCAGCAGCTTAGATTCGGGGAAAAACACTGAAGCTTTCTTT
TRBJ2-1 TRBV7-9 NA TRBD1 CASSKQGIGNEQFF TGTGCCAGCAGCAAACAGGGGATTGGTAATGAGCAGTTCTTC
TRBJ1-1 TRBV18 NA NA CASSPPPGNTEAFF TGTGCCAGCTCACCTCCCCCGGGGAACACTGAAGCTTTCTTT
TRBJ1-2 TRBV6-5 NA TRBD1 CASGQGADGYTF TGTGCCAGCGGACAGGGGGCCGATGGCTACACCTTC
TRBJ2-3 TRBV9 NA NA CASSITSTDTQYF TGTGCCAGCAGCATTACTAGCACAGATACGCAGTATTTT
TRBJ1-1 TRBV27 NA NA CASSLWSGGEAFF TGTGCCAGCAGTTTATGGTCGGGAGGGGAAGCTTTCTTT
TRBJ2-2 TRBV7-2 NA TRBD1 CASSFRGPNTGELFF TGTGCCAGCAGCTTCAGGGGGCCGAACACCGGGGAGCTGTTTTTT
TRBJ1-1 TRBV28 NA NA CASSLFWDNSRDTEAFF TGTGCCAGCAGTCTATTCTGGGACAACTCTCGGGACACTGAAGCTTTCTTT
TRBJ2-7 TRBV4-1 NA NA CASSQDQFSEQYF TGCGCCAGCAGCCAAGATCAGTTCTCCGAGCAGTACTTC
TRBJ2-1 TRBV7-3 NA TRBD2 CASSPQTSQGEQFF TGTGCCAGCAGCCCGCAGACTAGCCAGGGTGAGCAGTTCTTC